The T cell receptor (beta chain) under discussion was sequenced for a study of shared clonotypes between healthy human individuals (dated by TCRdb to the early 2020s). About the study as a whole: The cohort included three men and two women between 18 and 49 years of age. For each donor, three plates each were used for CD4 naive and CD4 memory, two plates were used for CD8 naive, and one plate was used for CD8 memory. To estimate repertoire size and how much clonotypes are shared between individuals, the study performed deep sequencing of blood TCR repertoires from roughly five healthy adults. Libraries were prepared and TCR repertoires were sequenced by different laboratories using diverse techniques, in order to increase sequencing depth and limit assay-specific biases. Between about 0.9 and 8.9 billion PBMCs per donor were obtained by leukapheresis. Study-level results and caveats: The small number of donors limited the genetic and exposure-history diversity represented. Even with the large sequencing depth, rarefaction of the sorted-subset datasets indicated that sequencing was incomplete. About 4.5% of naive CD4, around 3.6% of naive CD8, approximately 2.2% of memory CD4, and 0.35% to 0.4% of memory CD8 clonotypes were shared across several donors. Pairwise subsampling indicated that sequencing depth was expected to affect the degree of clonotype sharing among donors. Naive subsets generally had larger estimated clonotype richness than memory subsets. Compared with non-shared clonotypes, clonotypes shared by all four sorted-subset donors had higher generation probabilities. Sampling was restricted to blood, and TCR repertoires in tissue are likely to differ from TCR repertoires in blood.

As for this clone: The antigen it binds to is not known. There are no base qualities to consult, and no much larger clone falls within one base.

TCR CDR3 regions were amplified from genomic DNA by multiplex PCR using the deep immunoSEQ assay. For each cell subset, the extracted genomic DNA was distributed evenly across all wells of several immunoSEQ 96-well plates, and each plate served as one replicate. Each replicate PCR for sorted subsets received roughly 0.2 ug genomic DNA, equal to about 30,000 T cell genomes. Purified libraries were measured with a Qubit 3.0 fluorometer, size-checked on a Bioanalyzer 2100, and measured again with the KAPA Library Quantification kit. Each immunoSEQ 96-well plate was sequenced on its own single-read 150-cycle Illumina NextSeq 550 flow cell. The paper's data handling went like this. Because the immunoSEQ output held only junctional sequences and lacked quality scores, the filtering could not match the filtering applied to full-length reads. Sequences were annotated with PyIR, a Python wrapper for IgBLAST v1.9, using IMGT germline references to assign V/J genes and CDR3. Reads were removed for weak V/J assignments (E-value above 1e-6), missing CDR3, stop codons, out-of-frame junctions, or ambiguous translated residues. V3J clonotypes were defined as sequences sharing an identical inferred V gene, J gene, and CDR3 amino acid sequence. Percentage overlap between repertoires was computed as shared unique clonotypes divided by the size of the smaller repertoire. Richness of each repertoire was evaluated using RTK rarefaction, the Chao1 estimator, and Recon v2.1 estimates of unobserved clonotypes. OLGA was used to compute generation probabilities for all TCRbeta clonotypes that the gDNA method yielded from a handful of donors. TCRdb mirrors the immuneACCESS table, restricted to in-frame sequences. Some clones are absent from its copies; in checked studies, under half trace to an unresolved V gene, and the reason for the others is unknown. V, J and clone size are those of that table, while D and trimming were read from the DNA. Across this sample there are 900,000 to 1,200,000 clones, with 75% to 85% seen only once. More than 0.55% of the sample rests with the top ten.

CDR1 and CDR2 (SGHAT, FQNNGV) derive from the germline V gene. V is shortened by 2 bases, J by 0 bases, and the region joining them spans 7 bases. There are 14 amino acids in the CDR3, from cysteine to phenylalanine inclusive. Only the CDR3 DNA stays, 42 bases, in frame from base 1. Donors were healthy HIV-negative adults with no recently reported acute infections or vaccinations. Every donor was a Caucasian adult living in Nashville, Tennessee, USA. CD4+ T cells were enriched by magnetic negative selection; naive cells were then positively selected on CD45RA, and the negative fraction formed the memory subset. Blood was obtained by leukapheresis, after which PBMCs were separated by Ficoll-Histopaque density gradient centrifugation and cryopreserved in liquid nitrogen vapor phase. Analytical flow cytometry was used to check the purity and quantity of every magnetically sorted T cell population. From each sorted fraction, genomic DNA was isolated and quantified by UV absorbance on a Nanodrop 2000c.

The V and J segments used are TRBV11-2 and TRBJ2-5, with the D gene uncertain. This TCR came from a man between 18 and 35 years old in good health. Some clones in this sample may be carry-over from other donors' samples. Sequenced input: memory CD4+ T cells from PBMCs. The cell subset or site label corresponds to: CD45RA-negative fraction. The CDR3 region reads CASSLSAHQETQYF. The nucleotides are TGTGCCAGCAGCTTATCGGCCCACCAAGAGACCCAGTACTTC.